This TCR beta chain was retrieved from a study of shared clonotypes between healthy human individuals. The authors split each subset's genomic DNA evenly across several immunoSEQ plates. Sequencing used immunoSEQ multiplex PCR; TCRdb keeps in-frame clones, though not all of them. The table lists approximately 2,200,000 clones, 85% to 95% of them singletons, with roughly 1.8% in the top ten. In the naive CD8 group, cells lacked CD45RO and were positively selected for CCR7, so terminally differentiated effector memory CD45RA+ cells were left out. Nashville, Tennessee was home to all donors, each a Caucasian adult. Trimming removed 1 base at V and 4 bases at J, with 9 bases between. The CDR3 covers 13 residues. Germline V lookup: CDR1 SGHRS, CDR2 YFSETQ.

The sample taken for sequencing was naive CD8+ T cells from PBMCs. The clonotype was recovered from a man aged 18 to 30 in good health. Some clones in this sample may be carry-over from other donors' samples. The chain carries TRBV5-1 and TRBJ2-7, with D perhaps TRBD2 (6 bases). Here the CDR3 reads CASSLSGPYEQYF. Here the CDR3 DNA reads TGCGCCAGCAGCTTGAGCGGGCCGTACGAGCAGTACTTC.